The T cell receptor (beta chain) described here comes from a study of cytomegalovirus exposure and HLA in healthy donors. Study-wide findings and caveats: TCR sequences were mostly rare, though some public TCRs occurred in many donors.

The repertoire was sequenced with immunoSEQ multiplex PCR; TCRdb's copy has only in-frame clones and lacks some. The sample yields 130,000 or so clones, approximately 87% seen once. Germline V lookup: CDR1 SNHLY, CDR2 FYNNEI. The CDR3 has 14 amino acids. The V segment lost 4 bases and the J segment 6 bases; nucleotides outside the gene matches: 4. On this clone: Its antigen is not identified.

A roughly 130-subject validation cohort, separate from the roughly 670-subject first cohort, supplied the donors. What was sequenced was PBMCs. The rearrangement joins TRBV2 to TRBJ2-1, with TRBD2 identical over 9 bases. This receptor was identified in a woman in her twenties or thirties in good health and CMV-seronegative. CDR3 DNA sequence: TGTGCCAGCAGTGTAGCGGGGGCTGCCAATGAGCAGTTCTTC. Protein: CASSVAGAANEQFF.